What follows describes a single TCR beta chain. Its antigen is as yet unknown. CDR1 is SGHAT, CDR2 FQDESV, per germline (reference sequence). The CDR3 is 12 amino acids. V was pared by 3 bases and J by 3 bases, with 5 bases between. Here immunoSEQ multiplex PCR was the method, and the copy in TCRdb shows in-frame clones only, minus some. The sample carries about 2 million clones, roughly 95% recorded once. The sample comes from a study of shared clonotypes between healthy human individuals. Those who donated were healthy HIV-negative adults, with no recent acute infections or vaccinations reported. The split of CD4+ cells yielded CD45RA+ naive and CD45RA-negative memory subsets. General study points: Relative to clonotypes present in all four donors, those not shared had lower generation probabilities. On the whole, naive subsets had larger estimated richness than memory subsets had.

Material: naive CD4+ T cells sorted from blood. Specified subset: CD45RA+ positively selected. This receptor was identified in a man between 18 and 29 years old in good health. The rearrangement joins TRBV11-1 to TRBJ1-1; D ambiguous. CDR3 sequence reads: CASSFGDTEAFF. CDR3 nucleotides: TGTGCCAGCAGCTTTGGAGACACTGAAGCTTTCTTT.